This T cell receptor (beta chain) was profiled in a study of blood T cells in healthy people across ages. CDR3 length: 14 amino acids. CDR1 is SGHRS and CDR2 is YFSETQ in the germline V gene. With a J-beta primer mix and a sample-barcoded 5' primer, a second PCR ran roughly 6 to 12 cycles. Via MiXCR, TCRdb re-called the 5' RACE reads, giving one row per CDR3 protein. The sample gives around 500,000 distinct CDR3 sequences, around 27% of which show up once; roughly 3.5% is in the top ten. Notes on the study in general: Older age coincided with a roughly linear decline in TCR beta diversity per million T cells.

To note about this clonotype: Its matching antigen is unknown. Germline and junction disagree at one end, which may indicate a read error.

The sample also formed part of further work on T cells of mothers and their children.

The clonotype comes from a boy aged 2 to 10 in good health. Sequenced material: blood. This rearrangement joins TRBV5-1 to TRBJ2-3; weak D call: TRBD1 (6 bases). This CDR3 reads CASSLGDITDTQYF. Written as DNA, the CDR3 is TGCGCCAGTAGCTTGGGGGACATCACAGATACGCAGTATTTT.